The text below deals with one T cell receptor beta chain. The antigen remains unidentified. The data stem from a study of cytotoxic CD8 clonotypes in ibrutinib-treated CLL. Study outcomes and limitations: Having risen at ibrutinib response, clonality had fallen back toward baseline by progression. Public clonotypes were seen rarely and were contracted or stable on treatment.

With sequencing, the targeted depth ranged from 1 in 200,000 to 1 in 1 million T cells. Here immunoSEQ multiplex PCR was the method, and the copy in TCRdb shows in-frame clones only, minus some. The sample records 150,000 or so clones, 70% to 80% being singletons. The CDR3 spans 10 residues. V lost 7 bases and J lost 4, with 4 bases in between. The germline gives CDR1 SGHVS, CDR2 FQNEAQ. This chain joins TRBV7-8 and TRBJ2-5; D is ambiguous. The sequence came from a human donor with chronic lymphocytic leukemia. The sample in question was PBMCs, obtained after 12 months of ibrutinib treatment. DNA of the CDR3: TGTGCCAGCATCGGAGAGACCCAGTACTTC. It translates to CASIGETQYF.